This passage covers 5 T cell receptor beta chains from one sample sequenced in a study of identical twins. TCRdb analysed the 5' RACE reads with MiXCR anew, one entry per CDR3 protein. The table includes around 500,000 distinct CDR3 sequences, 11% to 15% detected once. These same data were also listed under a study on yellow fever vaccine responses in identical twins.

Sequencing used CD4+ T cells sorted from blood. These receptor sequences come from a woman aged 18-29 years in good health.

The chain carries TRBV4-2 and TRBJ2-7, with 15 bases identical to TRBD2. Unmatched junction bases numbered 8, after V lost 5 bases and J lost 6 bases. Germline CDR1 LGHNA, CDR2 YNFKEQ. The CDR3 spans 16 residues. The CDR3, as DNA: TGTGCCAGCAGCATCCGGACTAGCGGGAGGGGGGGCGAGCAGTACTTC. Residues: CASSIRTSGRGGEQYF.

This clonotype was counted many times. The J gene is TRBJ2-1, the V gene TRBV4-2, with TRBD2 matching over 9 bases. J was trimmed by 8 bases and V by 4 bases; bases with no gene match: 18. The CDR3 runs 18 residues. The germline gives CDR1 LGHNA, CDR2 YNFKEQ. The CDR3, as DNA: TGTGCCAGCAGCCCACAGGGGCGGTCGCGGGAGGGCCTGGATGAGCAGTTCTTC. It is translated as CASSPQGRSREGLDEQFF.

A few counts support this clonotype. V and J are TRBV6-2 or TRBV6-3 and TRBJ2-4; D remains ambiguous. V gave up 6 bases and J gave up 0 bases, with 12 bases separating them. CDR1 MNHEY and CDR2 SVGEGT come from the germline V gene. CDR3 length equals 15 residues. The chain's CDR3 is CASRYSALAKNIQYF. The DNA of the CDR3 is TGTGCCAGCAGGTACAGCGCCCTAGCCAAAAACATTCAGTACTTC.

The J gene is TRBJ2-2, the V gene TRBV2; possibly TRBD1 for D (6 bases). The CDR3 runs to 15 residues. CDR1 SNHLY and CDR2 FYNNEI come from the germline V gene. V was cut by 7 bases and J by 1 base, with 13 bases left in between. As DNA, the CDR3 is TGTGCCAGCACTATGACAGGTGTGAACACCGGGGAGCTGTTTTTT. Its translation is CASTMTGVNTGELFF.

The chain's CDR3 is CSAHTGGGTDTQYF. The CDR3 nucleotides are TGCAGTGCGCACACAGGGGGCGGAACAGATACGCAGTATTTT. V gene TRBV20-1 combines with J gene TRBJ2-3, with TRBD1 matching 9 bases. The CDR3 runs 14 residues. The junction had 7 bases not matched to a gene; V was cut back by 6 bases and J by 3 bases. CDR1 is DFQATT and CDR2 is SNEGSKA in the germline V gene (reference sequence).